This T cell receptor (beta chain) was found in a study of T cells in Graves' hyperthyroidism and ophthalmopathy. Study findings and constraints: With a median lead of approximately 6 months before onset, the model predicted ophthalmopathy. Appearing also in blood were most of the thyroid clonotypes expanded above 0.001.

Turning to this clonotype: Antigen unknown.

Researchers barred patients who had uncontrolled infection, other autoimmune disease, pregnancy or lactation. The CDR3 length is 15 residues. Trimming stripped 2 bases from V and 2 bases from J, with 13 bases between. CDR1 is MNHEY, CDR2 SMNVEV, per germline (reference sequence). RNA transcripts provided the source from which TCR beta CDR3 regions were amplified. HTBI primers drove first-round RT-PCR of the TCR CDR3. Via MiXCR, TCRdb re-called the multiplex PCR reads, giving one row per CDR3 protein. The profile shows about 200,000 distinct CDR3 sequences, about 17% of them singletons. The sequence was obtained from a woman in her forties or fifties with Graves' hyperthyroidism. Sequencing was done on a sample of blood. V is TRBV27 and J is TRBJ2-7; no firm D call. CDR3 region: CASSLDKPSAYEQYF. CDR3 DNA: TGTGCCAGCAGTTTAGATAAACCCAGCGCCTACGAGCAGTACTTC.